The rows below give T cell receptor beta chains drawn from one sample of a study of blood T cell repertoires in COVID-19. Profiling relied on immunoSEQ multiplex PCR, and the TCRdb table lists in-frame clones only, not all of them. The sample yields 43,000 or so clones, roughly 90% seen once. The specimen was peripheral blood. These receptors were obtained from a man aged 60 to 75 with active COVID-19. Each CDR3 is given with its conserved first and last residue.

j_call v_call cdr3_aa
TRBJ2-1 TRBV29-1 CSVELPVLKYNEQFF
TRBJ1-1 TRBV25-1 CASSEQGANTEAFF
TRBJ2-7 TRBV5-1 CASSQEPGGAGEQYF
TRBJ2-4 TRBV30 CAWTGGLAGNIQYF
TRBJ1-1 TRBV28 CASSLAGTEAFF
TRBJ2-1 TRBV29-1 CSVEAQVSYNEQFF
TRBJ1-2 TRBV6-2/TRBV6-3 CASSFLPDDRGYGYTF
TRBJ1-1 TRBV19 CASSITGVRESEAFF
TRBJ1-5 TRBV6-6 CASSQPGGLGPQHF
TRBJ1-1 TRBV4-1 CASSTLVRGKSGTEAFF
TRBJ2-7 TRBV4-1 CASSQVGPYEQYF